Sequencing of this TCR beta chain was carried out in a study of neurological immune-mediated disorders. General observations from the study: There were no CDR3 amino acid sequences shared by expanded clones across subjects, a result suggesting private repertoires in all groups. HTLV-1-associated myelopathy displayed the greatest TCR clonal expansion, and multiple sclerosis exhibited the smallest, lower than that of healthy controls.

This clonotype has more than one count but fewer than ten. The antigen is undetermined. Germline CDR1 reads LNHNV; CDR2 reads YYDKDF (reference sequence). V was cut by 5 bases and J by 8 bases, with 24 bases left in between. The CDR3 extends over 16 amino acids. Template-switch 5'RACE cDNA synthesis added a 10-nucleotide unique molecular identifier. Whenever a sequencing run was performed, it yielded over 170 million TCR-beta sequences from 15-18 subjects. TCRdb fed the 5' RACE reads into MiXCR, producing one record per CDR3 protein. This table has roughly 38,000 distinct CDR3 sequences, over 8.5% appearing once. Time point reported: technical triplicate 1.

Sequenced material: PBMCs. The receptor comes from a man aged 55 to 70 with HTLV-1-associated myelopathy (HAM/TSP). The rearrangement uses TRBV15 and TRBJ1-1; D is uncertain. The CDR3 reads CATSRIPGSDTMEAFF. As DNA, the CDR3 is TGTGCCACCAGCCGAATCCCGGGGTCCGACACGATGGAAGCTTTCTTT.